This entry features one TCR beta chain sequence. In the study's own analysis: For nucleated cells, counts were estimated from reference gene primer amplification. TCRdb's table, derived via immunoSEQ multiplex PCR, lists solely in-frame clones and lacks some. D and trimming come from the DNA, and the V and J calls and clone size come from that table. The sample consists of approximately 110,000 clones, over 70% of them appearing once. J lost 8 bases, V lost 3 bases, and 6 bases had no gene match. The germline V gene encodes CDR1 GTSNPN and CDR2 SVGIG (reference sequence). CDR3 length: 13 amino acids. The data were obtained in a study of blood T cell repertoires in COVID-19. Study information: Sites across the United States, Italy and Spain contributed samples from acute and convalescent COVID-19. From T cells, B-cell-depleted T cells, or PBMCs came the material, which was cDNA or gDNA.

What was sequenced was peripheral blood. This clonotype originated in a man aged 50-59 years with acute or convalescent COVID-19. The J gene is TRBJ1-2, the V gene TRBV30; the match to TRBD1 covers 10 bases. As DNA, the CDR3 is TGTGCCTGGAGCCCTGGACAGGGGGGAGGCTACACCTTC. This translates into CAWSPGQGGGYTF.